These T cell receptor beta chains were read from a single sample in a study of blood T cell repertoires in COVID-19. Profiled with immunoSEQ multiplex PCR; TCRdb holds only in-frame clones, not every one. The table lists around 250,000 clones, 80% to 90% of them singletons. The sample was PBMCs or T cells enriched from blood (not recorded which). These receptors came from a woman in her 30s who had recovered from COVID-19. CDR3s include the opening cysteine and the closing phenylalanine or tryptophan. Each record gives: clone size, J gene, D gene, V gene, CDR3 protein, CDR3 DNA. A D gene is named only where the DNA matches it firmly. Some rows mark clone size as missing; the rest say once, few, many or name a class of expanded clone.

clone size: .; J gene: TRBJ1-5; D gene: .; V gene: TRBV5-1; CDR3 protein: CASSLSDPRGQPQHF; CDR3 DNA: TGCGCCAGCAGCTTGTCCGATCCCCGAGGTCAGCCCCAGCATTTT
clone size: .; J gene: TRBJ1-5; D gene: TRBD1; V gene: TRBV5-8; CDR3 protein: CASSLGGASNQPQHF; CDR3 DNA: TGTGCCAGCAGCTTAGGGGGCGCGAGCAATCAGCCCCAGCATTTT
clone size: .; J gene: TRBJ2-7; D gene: .; V gene: TRBV7-2; CDR3 protein: CASSLVAGAGYEQYF; CDR3 DNA: TGTGCCAGCAGCTTAGTTGCGGGGGCAGGGTACGAGCAGTACTTC
clone size: .; J gene: TRBJ2-3; D gene: TRBD1; V gene: TRBV7-8; CDR3 protein: CASSLRTLAGGKADTQYF; CDR3 DNA: TGTGCCAGCAGCTTGCGAACCCTTGCAGGGGGCAAGGCAGATACGCAGTATTTT
clone size: .; J gene: TRBJ1-1; D gene: .; V gene: TRBV5-1; CDR3 protein: CASSLERTVNTEAFF; CDR3 DNA: TGCGCCAGCAGCTTGGAGCGGACAGTGAACACTGAAGCTTTCTTT
clone size: .; J gene: TRBJ1-1; D gene: TRBD1; V gene: TRBV27; CDR3 protein: CASSLTAVGLVTYRTGEAEAFF; CDR3 DNA: TGTGCCAGCAGTTTAACGGCGGTGGGTTTGGTGACCTATAGGACAGGGGAGGCTGAAGCTTTCTTT
clone size: .; J gene: TRBJ1-4; D gene: .; V gene: TRBV11-2; CDR3 protein: CASSLDPAGLGKLFF; CDR3 DNA: TGTGCCAGCAGCTTAGATCCGGCAGGGTTGGGAAAACTGTTTTTT
clone size: .; J gene: TRBJ2-2; D gene: TRBD1; V gene: TRBV27; CDR3 protein: CASSFGTGGATGELFF; CDR3 DNA: TGTGCCAGCAGTTTCGGGACAGGGGGCGCTACCGGGGAGCTGTTTTTT
clone size: once; J gene: TRBJ1-6; D gene: .; V gene: TRBV30; CDR3 protein: CAWRSTPYNSPLHF; CDR3 DNA: TGTGCCTGGAGATCGACACCTTATAATTCACCCCTCCACTTT
clone size: .; J gene: TRBJ1-4; D gene: TRBD1; V gene: TRBV28; CDR3 protein: CASSLRDSNEKLFF; CDR3 DNA: TGTGCCAGCAGTTTAAGGGACAGCAATGAAAAACTGTTTTTT
clone size: .; J gene: TRBJ1-1; D gene: .; V gene: TRBV7-2; CDR3 protein: CASSFQGTLNTEAFF; CDR3 DNA: TGTGCCAGCAGCTTCCAGGGCACCTTGAACACTGAAGCTTTCTTT
clone size: .; J gene: TRBJ1-1; D gene: .; V gene: TRBV4-1; CDR3 protein: CASSQDPSGGVGTEAFF; CDR3 DNA: TGCGCCAGCAGCCAAGATCCCTCCGGGGGAGTGGGCACTGAAGCTTTCTTT
clone size: .; J gene: TRBJ1-2; D gene: .; V gene: TRBV12-3/TRBV12-4; CDR3 protein: CASNSGVYGYTF; CDR3 DNA: TGTGCCAGCAATTCAGGGGTCTATGGCTACACCTTC
clone size: .; J gene: TRBJ1-4; D gene: TRBD1; V gene: TRBV4-1; CDR3 protein: CASRFETGDEKLFF; CDR3 DNA: TGCGCCAGCAGATTCGAGACAGGGGATGAAAAACTGTTTTTT
clone size: .; J gene: TRBJ2-1; D gene: .; V gene: TRBV7-8; CDR3 protein: CASSERVGGTYNEQFF; CDR3 DNA: TGTGCCAGCAGCGAAAGGGTCGGGGGAACCTACAATGAGCAGTTCTTC
clone size: .; J gene: TRBJ1-1; D gene: .; V gene: TRBV7-2; CDR3 protein: CASSQWGDTEAFF; CDR3 DNA: TGTGCCAGCAGCCAATGGGGGGACACTGAAGCTTTCTTT
clone size: .; J gene: TRBJ1-2; D gene: .; V gene: TRBV12-3/TRBV12-4; CDR3 protein: CASRLTAKGGYTF; CDR3 DNA: TGTGCCAGCAGGTTGACAGCCAAAGGAGGCTACACCTTC
clone size: once; J gene: TRBJ1-2; D gene: .; V gene: TRBV29-1; CDR3 protein: CSVEPGGLGGYTF; CDR3 DNA: TGCAGCGTTGAGCCTGGGGGCCTTGGTGGCTACACCTTC
clone size: .; J gene: TRBJ1-1; D gene: TRBD1; V gene: TRBV27; CDR3 protein: CASSFRPSAGGTEAFF; CDR3 DNA: TGTGCCAGCAGTTTTCGTCCTTCTGCAGGGGGCACTGAAGCTTTCTTT
clone size: .; J gene: TRBJ2-3; D gene: .; V gene: TRBV4-1; CDR3 protein: CASTIREDVGTQYF; CDR3 DNA: TGCGCCAGCACAATCCGGGAAGATGTCGGTACGCAGTATTTT
clone size: .; J gene: TRBJ1-6; D gene: .; V gene: TRBV30; CDR3 protein: CAWAESQASYSPLHF; CDR3 DNA: TGTGCCTGGGCCGAGAGTCAGGCCTCTTATTCACCCCTCCACTTT
clone size: .; J gene: TRBJ1-5; D gene: .; V gene: TRBV27; CDR3 protein: CASSTRINQPQHF; CDR3 DNA: TGTGCCAGCAGTACTCGAATCAATCAGCCCCAGCATTTT
clone size: once; J gene: TRBJ2-5; D gene: TRBD2; V gene: TRBV19; CDR3 protein: CASSPTGGFETQYF; CDR3 DNA: TGTGCCAGTAGTCCCACCGGGGGGTTTGAGACCCAGTACTTC
clone size: .; J gene: TRBJ1-4; D gene: .; V gene: TRBV7-2; CDR3 protein: CASSPVVATNEKLFF; CDR3 DNA: TGTGCCAGCAGCCCGGTGGTAGCAACTAATGAAAAACTGTTTTTT
clone size: .; J gene: TRBJ1-4; D gene: TRBD1; V gene: TRBV5-1; CDR3 protein: CASSLVAGGSRLFF; CDR3 DNA: TGCGCCAGCAGCTTGGTAGCAGGGGGCAGTCGACTGTTTTTT
clone size: .; J gene: TRBJ1-5; D gene: .; V gene: TRBV3-1/TRBV3-2; CDR3 protein: CASSQESGNQPQHF; CDR3 DNA: TGTGCCAGCAGCCAAGAGTCAGGGAATCAGCCCCAGCATTTT
clone size: few; J gene: TRBJ2-2; D gene: .; V gene: TRBV19; CDR3 protein: CASSMRQPNTGELFF; CDR3 DNA: TGTGCCAGTAGTATGAGGCAACCGAACACCGGGGAGCTGTTTTTT
clone size: .; J gene: TRBJ1-5; D gene: TRBD1; V gene: TRBV11-2; CDR3 protein: CASSHSDRDQPQHF; CDR3 DNA: TGTGCCAGCAGCCACTCGGACAGGGATCAGCCCCAGCATTTT
clone size: .; J gene: TRBJ1-5; D gene: .; V gene: TRBV18; CDR3 protein: CASSATTGSNQPQHF; CDR3 DNA: TGTGCCAGCTCAGCCACGACGGGGAGCAATCAGCCCCAGCATTTT
clone size: .; J gene: TRBJ1-1; D gene: .; V gene: TRBV28; CDR3 protein: CASSFPQRNTEAFF; CDR3 DNA: TGTGCCAGCAGTTTTCCTCAGCGGAACACTGAAGCTTTCTTT
clone size: once; J gene: TRBJ1-1; D gene: .; V gene: TRBV11-2; CDR3 protein: CASSLGGDLNTEAFF; CDR3 DNA: TGTGCCAGCAGCCTAGGGGGGGACCTGAACACTGAAGCTTTCTTT
clone size: .; J gene: TRBJ1-2; D gene: .; V gene: TRBV28; CDR3 protein: CASRGSGNSGYGYTF; CDR3 DNA: TGTGCCAGCCGAGGCTCGGGGAATTCGGGCTATGGCTACACCTTC
clone size: .; J gene: TRBJ2-2; D gene: .; V gene: TRBV7-2; CDR3 protein: CASSPRGGTNTGELFF; CDR3 DNA: TGTGCCAGCAGCCCGAGGGGCGGGACCAACACCGGGGAGCTGTTTTTT
clone size: .; J gene: TRBJ2-1; D gene: TRBD1; V gene: TRBV5-8; CDR3 protein: CASSLGQGVYNEQFF; CDR3 DNA: TGTGCCAGCAGCTTGGGACAGGGGGTGTACAATGAGCAGTTCTTC
clone size: .; J gene: TRBJ2-1; D gene: TRBD1; V gene: TRBV7-2; CDR3 protein: CASSLGDRRHEQFF; CDR3 DNA: TGTGCCAGCAGCTTGGGGGACAGGAGGCATGAGCAGTTCTTC
clone size: .; J gene: TRBJ1-1; D gene: TRBD1; V gene: TRBV30; CDR3 protein: CAWEETGAMNTEAFF; CDR3 DNA: TGTGCCTGGGAAGAGACAGGGGCGATGAACACTGAAGCTTTCTTT
clone size: .; J gene: TRBJ2-3; D gene: TRBD2; V gene: TRBV5-6; CDR3 protein: CASSLIASGFTDTQYF; CDR3 DNA: TGTGCCAGCAGCTTGATAGCTAGCGGCTTCACAGATACGCAGTATTTT
clone size: .; J gene: TRBJ1-1; D gene: .; V gene: TRBV29-1; CDR3 protein: CSVDPGGSGTEAFF; CDR3 DNA: TGCAGCGTTGATCCGGGGGGCTCCGGCACTGAAGCTTTCTTT
clone size: .; J gene: TRBJ2-1; D gene: TRBD2; V gene: TRBV11-2; CDR3 protein: CASSLVAGTSGSNEQFF; CDR3 DNA: TGTGCCAGCAGCTTAGTAGCTGGGACTAGCGGGAGCAATGAGCAGTTCTTC
clone size: .; J gene: TRBJ1-4; D gene: TRBD1; V gene: TRBV7-9; CDR3 protein: CASSPTGERTNEKLFF; CDR3 DNA: TGTGCCAGCAGCCCTACAGGGGAAAGGACTAATGAAAAACTGTTTTTT
clone size: .; J gene: TRBJ1-1; D gene: .; V gene: TRBV4-1; CDR3 protein: CASSTFTTGDREAFF; CDR3 DNA: TGCGCCAGCAGCACCTTCACGACAGGTGACCGTGAAGCTTTCTTT
clone size: .; J gene: TRBJ2-1; D gene: TRBD1; V gene: TRBV9; CDR3 protein: CASSAIPGQGRNEQFF; CDR3 DNA: TGTGCCAGCAGCGCCATCCCCGGACAGGGGCGGAATGAGCAGTTCTTC
clone size: .; J gene: TRBJ2-1; D gene: TRBD2; V gene: TRBV5-1; CDR3 protein: CASSLRSGRANEQFF; CDR3 DNA: TGCGCCAGCAGCTTGAGGAGCGGGAGGGCTAATGAGCAGTTCTTC
clone size: .; J gene: TRBJ2-5; D gene: .; V gene: TRBV9; CDR3 protein: CASSVARGRAAETQYF; CDR3 DNA: TGTGCCAGCAGCGTAGCTCGAGGCAGGGCGGCAGAGACCCAGTACTTC
clone size: .; J gene: TRBJ1-6; D gene: .; V gene: TRBV27; CDR3 protein: CASREAETNNSPLHF; CDR3 DNA: TGTGCCAGTCGGGAGGCAGAAACTAATAATTCACCCCTCCACTTT
clone size: .; J gene: TRBJ2-5; D gene: TRBD1; V gene: TRBV24-1; CDR3 protein: CATSDLAQGYQETQYF; CDR3 DNA: TGTGCCACCAGTGATTTGGCACAGGGGTACCAAGAGACCCAGTACTTC
clone size: .; J gene: TRBJ1-4; D gene: TRBD1; V gene: TRBV18; CDR3 protein: CASSLLTGTGNEKLFF; CDR3 DNA: TGTGCCAGCTCACTACTCACCGGGACAGGGAATGAAAAACTGTTTTTT
clone size: .; J gene: TRBJ1-4; D gene: .; V gene: TRBV5-1; CDR3 protein: CASSLNSRNSGGKLFF; CDR3 DNA: TGCGCCAGCAGCTTGAACAGCCGGAACTCTGGAGGAAAACTGTTTTTT
clone size: once; J gene: TRBJ1-2; D gene: .; V gene: TRBV28; CDR3 protein: CASSPRVEVHGYTF; CDR3 DNA: TGTGCCAGCAGTCCCCGGGTTGAGGTTCATGGCTACACCTTC
clone size: .; J gene: TRBJ1-5; D gene: TRBD1; V gene: TRBV18; CDR3 protein: CASSQGQDNQPQHF; CDR3 DNA: TGTGCCAGCTCTCAGGGACAGGACAATCAGCCCCAGCATTTT
clone size: .; J gene: TRBJ1-2; D gene: TRBD1; V gene: TRBV12-5; CDR3 protein: CASGLAGQGGGYTF; CDR3 DNA: TGTGCTAGTGGTTTGGCCGGACAGGGCGGTGGCTACACCTTC
clone size: .; J gene: TRBJ1-5; D gene: TRBD1; V gene: TRBV28; CDR3 protein: CATINNPGRGHQPQHF; CDR3 DNA: TGTGCCACCATAAACAATCCGGGCAGGGGGCATCAGCCCCAGCATTTT
clone size: .; J gene: TRBJ1-2; D gene: .; V gene: TRBV9; CDR3 protein: CASSVVGGNYGYTF; CDR3 DNA: TGTGCCAGCAGCGTAGTGGGAGGGAACTATGGCTACACCTTC
clone size: .; J gene: TRBJ2-1; D gene: TRBD2; V gene: TRBV29-1; CDR3 protein: CSVEDLAAPGNEQFF; CDR3 DNA: TGCAGCGTTGAAGATCTAGCGGCCCCTGGGAATGAGCAGTTCTTC
clone size: .; J gene: TRBJ1-1; D gene: TRBD1; V gene: TRBV11-3; CDR3 protein: CASSLSGGPEAFF; CDR3 DNA: TGTGCCAGCAGCTTATCAGGGGGGCCTGAAGCTTTCTTT
clone size: .; J gene: TRBJ1-2; D gene: TRBD1; V gene: TRBV5-1; CDR3 protein: CASRDGQANYGYTF; CDR3 DNA: TGCGCCAGCAGGGATGGACAGGCCAATTATGGCTACACCTTC
clone size: .; J gene: TRBJ1-4; D gene: .; V gene: TRBV4-3; CDR3 protein: CASSQGQGIEKLFF; CDR3 DNA: TGCGCCAGCAGCCAAGGGCAGGGGATAGAAAAACTGTTTTTT